Following are 8 T cell receptor beta chains from one sample sequenced in a study of blood T cell repertoires in COVID-19. TCRdb keeps only in-frame clones here, not all; method: immunoSEQ multiplex PCR. The sample includes some 270,000 clones, around 93% of them seen just once. The material sequenced was PBMCs or T cells enriched from blood (not recorded which). Receptors were obtained from a man aged 35 to 55 who had been exposed to COVID-19.

The chain joins TRBV10-3 to TRBJ1-2, with D maybe TRBD1 (5 bases). V was clipped by 1 base and J by 6 bases, with 12 bases between them. CDR3 length: 14 amino acids. Germline V gene data show CDR1 as ENHRY and CDR2 as SYGVKD. CDR3 residues: CAISELRGPNGYTF. CDR3 nucleotide sequence: TGTGCCATCAGTGAGTTAAGGGGTCCGAATGGCTACACCTTC.

In this sample, this clone turned up a few times. The chain carries TRBV28 and TRBJ1-3; maybe TRBD1 (6 bases). Trimming pared 7 bases from V and 4 bases from J, leaving 17 bases between. From germline, CDR1 is MDHEN and CDR2 SYDVKM. This CDR3 is 15 amino acids long. The CDR3 sequence: CASTLSGGRGNTIYF. For the CDR3, the DNA is TGTGCCAGCACCCTCTCGGGGGGGCGAGGAAACACCATATATTTT.

This clone was found once. The chain combines TRBV3-1 (or the pseudogene TRBV3-2) with TRBJ2-6; D remains unclear. The germline V gene has CDR1 LGHDT and CDR2 YNNKEL (reference sequence). CDR3 length: 16 residues. Trimming took off 6 bases at V and 1 base at J, with 13 bases between the two ends. DNA of the CDR3: TGTGCCAGCAGGGGCTACCAGCCTTCTGGGGCCAACGTCCTGACTTTC. As protein: CASRGYQPSGANVLTF.

The chain couples TRBV4-1 to TRBJ1-5, with TRBD1 as a possible D gene (5 bases). V lost 1 base and J lost 0, with 10 bases in between. The CDR3 consists of 16 residues. The germline V gene encodes CDR1 MGHRA and CDR2 YSYEKL. CDR3 DNA: TGCGCCAGCAGCCAAGGACAGCCCGTTAGCAATCAGCCCCAGCATTTT. This sequence encodes CASSQGQPVSNQPQHF.

The chain recombines TRBV2 with TRBJ1-5; D might be TRBD1 (5 bases). Deletions cut 6 bases from V and 0 bases from J, with 18 bases between. CDR3 size: 17 residues. Germline-derived CDR1 and CDR2 are SNHLY and FYNNEI. The CDR3 DNA follows: TGTGCCAGCAGAGTAGACGCGGGGGTACTTAGCAATCAGCCCCAGCATTTT. This gives the protein CASRVDAGVLSNQPQHF.

The chain recombines TRBV6-1 with TRBJ2-7, with 8 nucleotides matching TRBD1. CDR3 length equals 13 residues. After removal of 3 bases from V and 3 bases from J, the junction contained 1 base not matched to a gene. Germline V gene sequence: CDR1 MNHNS, CDR2 SASEGT. The DNA for the CDR3 is TGTGCCAGCAGTGACAGGGGGCTCTACGAGCAGTACTTC. Its protein is CASSDRGLYEQYF.

This CDR3 reads CASHPTDRSSGANVLTF. In DNA, the CDR3 is TGTGCCAGTCACCCGACAGATAGATCCTCTGGGGCCAACGTCCTGACTTTC. The chain combines TRBV19 with TRBJ2-6; a possible D gene is TRBD1 (5 bases). This CDR3 is built from 17 residues. With 8 bases removed from V and 0 bases from J, the gap between germline ends came to 17 bases. Germline loops: CDR1 LNHDA, CDR2 SQIVND (reference sequence).

This clone was observed a single time. The V gene is TRBV2, the J gene TRBJ2-7; TRBD2 matches 12 bases. Per germline, CDR1 SNHLY and CDR2 FYNNEI. V shed 2 bases and J 4 bases; nucleotides not matched to a gene: 3. The CDR3 totals 15 residues. The CDR3 reads CASSELAGGHYEQYF. DNA of the CDR3: TGTGCCAGCAGTGAACTAGCGGGAGGGCATTACGAGCAGTACTTC.